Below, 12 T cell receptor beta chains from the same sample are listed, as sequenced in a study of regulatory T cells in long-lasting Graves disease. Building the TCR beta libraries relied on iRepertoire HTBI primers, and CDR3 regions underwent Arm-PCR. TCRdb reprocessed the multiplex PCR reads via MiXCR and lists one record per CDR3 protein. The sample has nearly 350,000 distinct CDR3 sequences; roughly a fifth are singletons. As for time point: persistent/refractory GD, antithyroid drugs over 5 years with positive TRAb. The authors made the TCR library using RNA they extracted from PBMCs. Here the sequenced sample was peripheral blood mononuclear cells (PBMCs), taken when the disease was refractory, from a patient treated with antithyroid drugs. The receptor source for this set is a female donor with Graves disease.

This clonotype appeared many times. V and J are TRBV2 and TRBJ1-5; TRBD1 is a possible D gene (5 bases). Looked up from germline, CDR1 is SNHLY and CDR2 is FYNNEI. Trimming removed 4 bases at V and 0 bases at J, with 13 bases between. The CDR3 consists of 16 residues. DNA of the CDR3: TGTGCCAGCAGTGCGGAGGGACCTTATAGCAATCAGCCCCAGCATTTT. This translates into CASSAEGPYSNQPQHF. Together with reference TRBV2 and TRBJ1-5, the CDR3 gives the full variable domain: EPEVTQTPSHQVTQMGQEVILRCVPISNHLYFYWYRQILGQKVEFLVSFYNNEISEKSEIFDDQFSVERPDGSNFTLKIRSTKLEDSAMYFCASSAEGPYSNQPQHFGDGTRLSIL.

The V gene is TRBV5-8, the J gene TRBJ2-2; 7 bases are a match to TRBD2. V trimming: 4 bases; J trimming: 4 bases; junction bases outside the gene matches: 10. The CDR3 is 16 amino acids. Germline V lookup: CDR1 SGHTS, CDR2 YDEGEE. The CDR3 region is CASSTWGGPGTGELFF. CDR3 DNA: TGTGCCAGCAGCACATGGGGAGGGCCCGGCACCGGGGAGCTGTTTTTT.

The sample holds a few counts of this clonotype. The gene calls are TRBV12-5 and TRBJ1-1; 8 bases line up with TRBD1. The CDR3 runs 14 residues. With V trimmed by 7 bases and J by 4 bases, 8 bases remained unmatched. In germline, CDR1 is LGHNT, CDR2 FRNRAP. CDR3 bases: TGTGCTAGTGACAAACAGGGGGTGGGCACTGAAGCTTTCTTT. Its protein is CASDKQGVGTEAFF.

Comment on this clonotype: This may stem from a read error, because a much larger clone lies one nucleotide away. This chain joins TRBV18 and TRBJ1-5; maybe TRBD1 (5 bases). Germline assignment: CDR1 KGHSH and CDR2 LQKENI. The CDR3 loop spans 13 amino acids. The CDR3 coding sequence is TGTGCCAGCCAAGACAGTGGCAATCAGCCCCGGCATTTT. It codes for CASQDSGNQPRHF. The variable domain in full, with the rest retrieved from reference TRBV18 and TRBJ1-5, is NAGVMQNPRHLVRRRGQEARLRCSPMKGHSHVYWYRQLPEEGLKFMVYLQKENIIDESGMPKERFSAEFPKEGPSILRIQQVVRGDSAAYFCASQDSGNQPRHFGDGTRLSIL.

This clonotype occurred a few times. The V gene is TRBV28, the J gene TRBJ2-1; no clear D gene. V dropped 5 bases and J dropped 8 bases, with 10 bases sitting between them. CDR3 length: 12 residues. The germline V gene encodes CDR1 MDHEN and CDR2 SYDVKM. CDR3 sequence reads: CASSRPEDEQFF. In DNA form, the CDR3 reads TGTGCCAGCAGTCGCCCAGAGGATGAGCAGTTCTTC.

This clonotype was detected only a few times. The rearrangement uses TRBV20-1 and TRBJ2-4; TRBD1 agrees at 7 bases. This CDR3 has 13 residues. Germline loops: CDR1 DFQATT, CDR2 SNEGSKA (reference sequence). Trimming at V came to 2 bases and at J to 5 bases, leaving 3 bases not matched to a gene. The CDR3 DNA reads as TGCAGTGCTAGATCGCAGGGGGAAAACATTCAGTACTTC. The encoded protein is CSARSQGENIQYF.

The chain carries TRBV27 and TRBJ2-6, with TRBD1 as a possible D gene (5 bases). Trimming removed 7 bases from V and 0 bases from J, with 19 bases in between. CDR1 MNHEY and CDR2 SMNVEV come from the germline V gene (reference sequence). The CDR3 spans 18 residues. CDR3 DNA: TGTGCCAGCACCAAACGGTGGCAGGGATACTCTGGGGCCAACGTCCTGACTTTC. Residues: CASTKRWQGYSGANVLTF.

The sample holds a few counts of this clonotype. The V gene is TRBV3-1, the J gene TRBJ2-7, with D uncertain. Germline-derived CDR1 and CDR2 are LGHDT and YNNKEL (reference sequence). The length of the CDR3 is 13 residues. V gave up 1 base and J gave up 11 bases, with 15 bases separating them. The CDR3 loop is CASSQGGERLKYF. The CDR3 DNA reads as TGTGCCAGCAGCCAAGGCGGAGAGAGACTCAAGTACTTC.

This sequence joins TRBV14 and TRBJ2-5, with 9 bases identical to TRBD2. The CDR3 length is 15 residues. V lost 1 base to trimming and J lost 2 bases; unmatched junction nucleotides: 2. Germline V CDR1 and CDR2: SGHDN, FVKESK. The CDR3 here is CASSQGLAAQETQYF. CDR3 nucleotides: TGTGCCAGCAGCCAAGGACTAGCGGCTCAAGAGACCCAGTACTTC.

CDR3 in DNA: TGTGCCAGTAGTCTGCTGGGGCAGGGCGCTGAAGCTTTCTTT. Residues: CASSLLGQGAEAFF. This chain links TRBV19 with TRBJ1-1; possible D gene TRBD1, 5 bases. In germline, CDR1 is LNHDA, CDR2 SQIVND (reference sequence). The CDR3 has 14 amino acids. V was pared by 5 bases and J by 6 bases, with 16 bases between.

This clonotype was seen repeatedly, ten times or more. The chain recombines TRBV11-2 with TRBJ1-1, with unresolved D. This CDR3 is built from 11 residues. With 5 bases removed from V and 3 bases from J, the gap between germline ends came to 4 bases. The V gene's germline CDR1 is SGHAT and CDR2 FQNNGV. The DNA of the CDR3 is TGTGCCAGCAGCGTGCACACTGAAGCTTTCTTT. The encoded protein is CASSVHTEAFF.

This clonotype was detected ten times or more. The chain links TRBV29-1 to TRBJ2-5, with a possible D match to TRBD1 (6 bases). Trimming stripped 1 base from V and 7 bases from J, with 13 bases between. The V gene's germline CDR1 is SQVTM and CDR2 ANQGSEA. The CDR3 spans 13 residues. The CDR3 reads CSVEGVLGGTQYF. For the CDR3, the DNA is TGCAGCGTTGAAGGAGTATTAGGGGGGACCCAGTACTTC.